Here is one T cell receptor (beta chain) with its context. This sample is part of a study of blood T cell repertoires in COVID-19. TCRdb's table, derived via immunoSEQ multiplex PCR, lists solely in-frame clones and lacks some. The sample holds 52,000 or so clones, 90% to 95% seen once. The receptor was isolated from a man over 45 with acute or convalescent COVID-19. Sequencing was performed on peripheral blood.

CDR3 region: CASSLRRDSSYEQYF. CDR3 bases: TGCGCCAGCAGCCTACGACGGGACAGTTCCTACGAGCAGTACTTC. This chain links TRBV5-1 with TRBJ2-7; the match to TRBD1 covers 7 bases. The V gene's germline CDR1 is SGHRS and CDR2 YFSETQ. This CDR3 region has 15 residues. The V gene end was trimmed by 4 bases and the J gene end by 1 base; junction bases not matched to a gene: 8.